This T cell receptor beta chain is drawn from a study of T-cell memory formation after mild COVID-19. TCRdb recomputed calls from the 5' RACE reads with MiXCR, one row per CDR3 protein. The sample includes over 10,000 distinct CDR3 sequences, roughly 14% seen only once; the top ten take roughly 55%. The CDR3 runs 11 residues. This clonotype appeared many times. The chain links TRBV1 to TRBJ2-2. TRBV1 is an annotated pseudogene. This clonotype originated in a man aged 18 to 35 who had mild COVID-19 (a few samples of this study predate the infection). Cell type and time point are not known. The sample was PBMCs or a T cell subset sorted from them (not recorded which). The CDR3 spells CTSGYTGELFF. The CDR3 nucleotides are TGCACCAGCGGGTACACCGGGGAGCTGTTTTTT.